The source of this TCR beta chain is a study of early T cells in non-severe SARS-CoV-2 infection. This clonotype was counted at least ten times. The V and J ends lost 2 bases and 6 bases, in that order; junction bases with no gene match: 9. The CDR3 contains 17 residues. The V gene's germline CDR1 is SGHRS and CDR2 YFSETQ. TCRdb independently ran MiXCR on the 5' RACE reads; one entry per CDR3 protein. The sample lists around 63,000 distinct CDR3 sequences, roughly 5.7% seen once, with under 4% in the top ten. The receptor's source is an adult who was a healthcare worker with PCR-confirmed SARS-CoV-2 infection or an uninfected control (not recorded which). The sample here was whole blood, taken at baseline. The V call is TRBV5-1, the J call TRBJ2-1, with TRBD2 identical over 12 bases. For the CDR3, the DNA is TGCGCCAGCAGCTTTACTAGCGGGAGGCGTGGACCCAATGAGCAGTTCTTC. This encodes CASSFTSGRRGPNEQFF.